Sequencing of this T cell receptor beta chain was carried out in a study of T cell repertoires in cytomegalovirus infection. Turning to the study itself: Matching HLA type and CMV infection were both indicated by public TCR beta signatures. Regarding the study as a whole: The study found HLA-C-restricted CMV-specific TCR beta clonotypes dominating the ex vivo response.

Turning to this clonotype: Its antigen is unknown.

CDR1 and CDR2 (germline): MDHEN, SYDVKM. The CDR3 extends over 17 amino acids. The V and J ends lost 2 bases and 5 bases respectively, with 19 bases between them. TCRdb processed the reads anew with MiXCR; each CDR3 protein has one entry. The table records some 900,000 distinct CDR3 sequences, about 30% of them present only once. The sample in question was cultured CD8+ T cells from PBMCs, obtained from culture after CMV antigen stimulation. The sequence derives from a human donor in good health (CMV status not recorded). Some clones in this sample may be carry-over from other donors' samples. This rearrangement joins TRBV28 to TRBJ2-1; D is possibly TRBD2 (6 bases). The CDR3 sequence is CASSLAPPFGGDNEQFF. DNA of the CDR3: TGTGCCAGCAGTTTAGCCCCGCCCTTCGGCGGGGACAATGAGCAGTTCTTC. Variable domain in full (rest from reference TRBV28 and TRBJ2-1): DVKVTQSSRYLVKRTGEKVFLECVQDMDHENMFWYRQDPGLGLRLIYFSYDVKMKEKGDIPEGYSVSREKKERFSLILESASTNQTSMYLCASSLAPPFGGDNEQFFGPGTRLTVL.